This T cell receptor beta chain was captured by sequencing in a study of T cell responses to AZD1222 COVID-19 vaccine. Study-wide points: Donor demographics were predominantly white British with a female majority; clonal diversity may be underestimated.

A remark on this clone: Its antigen remains unidentified.

V was cut by 2 bases and J by 4 bases, with 8 bases left in between. Germline values: CDR1 SNHLY, CDR2 FYNNEI. CDR3 length: 14 residues. The assay was immunoSEQ multiplex PCR, and TCRdb's table has in-frame clones only and misses some. Of 150,000 to 200,000 clones listed, around 88% are singletons. The TCR sequence derives from an adult in good health. Sample: peripheral blood, taken on day 0 of AZD1222 vaccination. V and J are TRBV2 and TRBJ2-2, with D unresolved. CDR3 sequence: CASSERASTGELFF. The CDR3 bases are TGTGCCAGCAGTGAAAGGGCGAGCACCGGGGAGCTGTTTTTT.